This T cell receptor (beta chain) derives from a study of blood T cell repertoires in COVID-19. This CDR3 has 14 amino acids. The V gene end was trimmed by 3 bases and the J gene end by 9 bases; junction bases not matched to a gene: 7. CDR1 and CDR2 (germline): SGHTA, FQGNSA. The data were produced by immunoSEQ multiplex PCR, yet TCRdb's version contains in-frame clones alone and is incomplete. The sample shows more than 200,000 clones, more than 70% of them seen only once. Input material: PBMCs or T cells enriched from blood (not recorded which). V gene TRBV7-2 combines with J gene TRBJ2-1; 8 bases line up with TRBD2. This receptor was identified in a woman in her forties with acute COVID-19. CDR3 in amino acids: CASSFSGSGGEQFF. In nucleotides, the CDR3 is TGTGCCAGCAGCTTCTCTGGCAGCGGGGGTGAGCAGTTCTTC.